A selection of T cell receptor beta chains follows, all from one sample in a study of blood T cells in healthy people across ages. MiXCR, run by TCRdb on the 5' RACE reads, gives a single entry per CDR3 protein. The data show roughly 800,000 distinct CDR3 sequences, with 58% seen just once and 20% to 25% held by the top ten. The sequencing input was blood. The receptors here all came from a man younger than 40 in good health. Both conserved end residues are part of each CDR3. The D gene is left open where the match is weak. Clone size is shown for a subset of rows, as once, few, many or a class of expanded clone.

CDR3 DNA: TGTGCCAGCACGGATTCGGGCCACGAGCAGTACTTC
CDR3 protein: CASTDSGHEQYF
D gene: NA
J gene: TRBJ2-7
clone size: NA
V gene: TRBV27

CDR3 DNA: TGCAGCGTTGAAGTTGGGGCAGAAGAGACCCAGTACTTC
CDR3 protein: CSVEVGAEETQYF
D gene: NA
J gene: TRBJ2-5
clone size: few
V gene: TRBV29-1

CDR3 DNA: TGTGCCACCAGCAGAGATGACTGGTCGGGCGGAGAGACCCAGTACTTC
CDR3 protein: CATSRDDWSGGETQYF
D gene: NA
J gene: TRBJ2-5
clone size: NA
V gene: TRBV15

CDR3 DNA: TGCAGTGGTACCCAGAGGGGAGAGACCCAGTACTTC
CDR3 protein: CSGTQRGETQYF
D gene: NA
J gene: TRBJ2-5
clone size: many
V gene: TRBV20-1

CDR3 DNA: TGTGCCAGCAGTTTAGGCGGATACACCTACAATGAGCAGTTCTTC
CDR3 protein: CASSLGGYTYNEQFF
D gene: NA
J gene: TRBJ2-1
clone size: NA
V gene: TRBV12-3/TRBV12-4

CDR3 DNA: TGTGCCAGCAGCGGCTCCGGGACAGGGGCGGACAATGAGCAGTTCTTC
CDR3 protein: CASSGSGTGADNEQFF
D gene: TRBD1
J gene: TRBJ2-1
clone size: NA
V gene: TRBV7-2

CDR3 DNA: TGCGCCAGCAGCTTCCTGAGCGGGGGACTCTACGAGCAGTACTTC
CDR3 protein: CASSFLSGGLYEQYF
D gene: TRBD2
J gene: TRBJ2-7
clone size: few
V gene: TRBV5-1

CDR3 DNA: TGCAGCGTTGGTCGGACAGGGAGCACAGATACGCAGTATTTT
CDR3 protein: CSVGRTGSTDTQYF
D gene: TRBD1
J gene: TRBJ2-3
clone size: NA
V gene: TRBV29-1

CDR3 DNA: TGTGCCAGCAGCTTATATTTCTACGGTGCGACTAGCGGGGACAGAAGCTCCTACAATGAGCAGTTCTTC
CDR3 protein: CASSLYFYGATSGDRSSYNEQFF
D gene: TRBD2
J gene: TRBJ2-1
clone size: NA
V gene: TRBV7-8

CDR3 DNA: TGTGCCACCAGCAGAGATCGGGACGGACTTGAAAAACTGTTTTTT
CDR3 protein: CATSRDRDGLEKLFF
D gene: NA
J gene: TRBJ1-4
clone size: few
V gene: TRBV15

CDR3 DNA: TGCAGTGCTAGAACGACAGGGAACACAGATACGCAGTATTTT
CDR3 protein: CSARTTGNTDTQYF
D gene: TRBD1
J gene: TRBJ2-3
clone size: few
V gene: TRBV20-1

CDR3 DNA: TGTGCCAGCAGCCAAGGGCCGTCGAGTGCGCAGTATTTT
CDR3 protein: CASSQGPSSAQYF
D gene: NA
J gene: TRBJ2-3
clone size: NA
V gene: TRBV5-6

CDR3 DNA: TGTGCCAGCAGCGAGGGAAATAAAAACATTCAGTACTTC
CDR3 protein: CASSEGNKNIQYF
D gene: NA
J gene: TRBJ2-4
clone size: NA
V gene: TRBV5-6

CDR3 DNA: TGTGCCAGCAGCTTGTTGTCGGGACAGGGTAATTCACCCCTCCACTTT
CDR3 protein: CASSLLSGQGNSPLHF
D gene: TRBD1
J gene: TRBJ1-6
clone size: NA
V gene: TRBV5-6

CDR3 DNA: TGTGCCAGCTGGTCGTCCACAGATACGCAGTATTTT
CDR3 protein: CASWSSTDTQYF
D gene: NA
J gene: TRBJ2-3
clone size: few
V gene: TRBV6-6

CDR3 DNA: TGCAGCGTTGAGGTTAGCTCCTACGAGCAGTACTTC
CDR3 protein: CSVEVSSYEQYF
D gene: NA
J gene: TRBJ2-7
clone size: NA
V gene: TRBV29-1

CDR3 DNA: TGCGCCAGCAGCCAAGATTCGACAGGGTCTTGGGAAAAACTGTTTTTT
CDR3 protein: CASSQDSTGSWEKLFF
D gene: TRBD1
J gene: TRBJ1-4
clone size: NA
V gene: TRBV4-3

CDR3 DNA: TGTGCCAGCAGTGACTCTCGAGGTTCACCCCTCCACTTT
CDR3 protein: CASSDSRGSPLHF
D gene: NA
J gene: TRBJ1-6
clone size: NA
V gene: TRBV6-4

CDR3 DNA: TGTGCCAGCTCACCACGAGCCAGCCCCTCCTACAATGAGCAGTACTTC
CDR3 protein: CASSPRASPSYNEQYF
D gene: NA
J gene: TRBJ2-7
clone size: NA
V gene: TRBV18

CDR3 DNA: TGCAGTGCTAGAGATTTTGGCGGGGGACAATACAATGAGCAGTTCTTC
CDR3 protein: CSARDFGGGQYNEQFF
D gene: NA
J gene: TRBJ2-1
clone size: few
V gene: TRBV20-1

CDR3 DNA: TGTGCCAGCAGCAAGGGGGCGGGAGTAGGGCAGTTCTTC
CDR3 protein: CASSKGAGVGQFF
D gene: NA
J gene: TRBJ2-1
clone size: NA
V gene: TRBV7-9

CDR3 DNA: TGCAGTGCGCAAGACAGAGAATCATTCAATGAAAAACTGTTTTTT
CDR3 protein: CSAQDRESFNEKLFF
D gene: NA
J gene: TRBJ1-4
clone size: NA
V gene: TRBV20-1

CDR3 DNA: TGCAGCGCCGAGCTGGGCAACGGCTACACCTTC
CDR3 protein: CSAELGNGYTF
D gene: NA
J gene: TRBJ1-2
clone size: few
V gene: TRBV29-1

CDR3 DNA: TGTGCCAGCGGATACACTGAAGCTTTCTTT
CDR3 protein: CASGYTEAFF
D gene: NA
J gene: TRBJ1-1
clone size: NA
V gene: TRBV12-3/TRBV12-4

CDR3 DNA: TGCGCCAGCAGCCGAGAAACGATCTTCATTGTCTCAGGGGAGACCCAGTACTTC
CDR3 protein: CASSRETIFIVSGETQYF
D gene: NA
J gene: TRBJ2-5
clone size: NA
V gene: TRBV4-1

CDR3 DNA: TGTGCCACCAGCAGAGAGTCCAGGGGAAGGCAAGAGACCCAGTACTTC
CDR3 protein: CATSRESRGRQETQYF
D gene: NA
J gene: TRBJ2-5
clone size: NA
V gene: TRBV15

CDR3 DNA: TGTGCCAGCAGCCAACTCCTGGACCCATCACCCCTCCACTTT
CDR3 protein: CASSQLLDPSPLHF
D gene: NA
J gene: TRBJ1-6
clone size: NA
V gene: TRBV3-1

CDR3 DNA: TGCAGCGTTGGCACCTGGGGACCCCTCGCTTCGGACTACGAGCAGTACTTC
CDR3 protein: CSVGTWGPLASDYEQYF
D gene: NA
J gene: TRBJ2-7
clone size: NA
V gene: TRBV29-1

CDR3 DNA: TGTGCCAGCAGCTTGCCGGACAGTCCTTACGAGCAGTACTTC
CDR3 protein: CASSLPDSPYEQYF
D gene: NA
J gene: TRBJ2-7
clone size: few
V gene: TRBV5-6

CDR3 DNA: TGTGCCACCTTGGGGGACACAGATACGCAGTATTTT
CDR3 protein: CATLGDTDTQYF
D gene: NA
J gene: TRBJ2-3
clone size: NA
V gene: TRBV28

CDR3 DNA: TGCAGTGCCCAGACTAGCGGGGAAGAGACCCAGTACTTC
CDR3 protein: CSAQTSGEETQYF
D gene: TRBD2
J gene: TRBJ2-5
clone size: NA
V gene: TRBV20-1

CDR3 DNA: TGCGCCAGCAGCCTTCACGGGGGAAATGAGCAGTTCTTC
CDR3 protein: CASSLHGGNEQFF
D gene: NA
J gene: TRBJ2-1
clone size: few
V gene: TRBV4-1

CDR3 DNA: TGTGCCAGCGGAGAGGGGACAGCACCCTTTGGGACTGAAGCTTTCTTT
CDR3 protein: CASGEGTAPFGTEAFF
D gene: TRBD1
J gene: TRBJ1-1
clone size: NA
V gene: TRBV7-9

CDR3 DNA: TGTGCCAGCAAAGGACCGGGACAGGAGTCCTACGCGCAGTACTTC
CDR3 protein: CASKGPGQESYAQYF
D gene: TRBD1
J gene: TRBJ2-7
clone size: NA
V gene: TRBV27

CDR3 DNA: TGCAGTGCCGTCTTCCGGCGGGAGGGCCTGAATGAGCAGTTCTTC
CDR3 protein: CSAVFRREGLNEQFF
D gene: TRBD2
J gene: TRBJ2-1
clone size: few
V gene: TRBV20-1

CDR3 DNA: TGCGCCAGCAGCTCCTCGATCCGATGGGGGCGAGACAATGAGCAGTTCTTC
CDR3 protein: CASSSSIRWGRDNEQFF
D gene: NA
J gene: TRBJ2-1
clone size: NA
V gene: TRBV5-1

CDR3 DNA: TGCAGCGTTGTGGGACTGCAACCTAACTATGGCTACACCTTC
CDR3 protein: CSVVGLQPNYGYTF
D gene: NA
J gene: TRBJ1-2
clone size: few
V gene: TRBV29-1

CDR3 DNA: TGCAGTGCTAGATTTAATGAGGGGCGGAGAGGTTCACCCCTCCACTTT
CDR3 protein: CSARFNEGRRGSPLHF
D gene: NA
J gene: TRBJ1-6
clone size: few
V gene: TRBV20-1

CDR3 DNA: TGTGCCAGCATCGGACAGGGAATATACTATGGCTACACCTTC
CDR3 protein: CASIGQGIYYGYTF
D gene: TRBD1
J gene: TRBJ1-2
clone size: few
V gene: TRBV7-9

CDR3 DNA: TGCAGTGCTAGAGTCTCGACAGGGGCTGGTGAGACCCAGTACTTC
CDR3 protein: CSARVSTGAGETQYF
D gene: TRBD1
J gene: TRBJ2-5
clone size: few
V gene: TRBV20-1

CDR3 DNA: TGCAGCGTCGATATAGCGAGCTCCTACAATGAGCAGTACTTC
CDR3 protein: CSVDIASSYNEQYF
D gene: NA
J gene: TRBJ2-7
clone size: NA
V gene: TRBV29-1

CDR3 DNA: TGTGCCATCTCGGGGGACGGTCGAAGTGGCTACACCTTC
CDR3 protein: CAISGDGRSGYTF
D gene: NA
J gene: TRBJ1-2
clone size: NA
V gene: TRBV10-3

CDR3 DNA: TGTGCCAGCGGGAGAAGGTCCTACAATGAGCAGTTCTTC
CDR3 protein: CASGRRSYNEQFF
D gene: NA
J gene: TRBJ2-1
clone size: NA
V gene: TRBV6-2/TRBV6-3

CDR3 DNA: TGCAGCCATGGGGGGGGTGATGGAAACATTCAGTACTTC
CDR3 protein: CSHGGGDGNIQYF
D gene: TRBD2
J gene: TRBJ2-4
clone size: NA
V gene: TRBV29-1